A selection of T cell receptor beta chains follows, all from one sample in a study of cytomegalovirus exposure and HLA in healthy donors. Libraries were prepared by immunoSEQ multiplex PCR; TCRdb keeps only in-frame clonotypes and omits some of them. The table records about 170,000 clones, 70% to 80% of them present only once. Source material: PBMCs. All receptors come from a woman in her forties or fifties in good health and CMV-seronegative. CDR3s include the opening cysteine and the closing phenylalanine or tryptophan. The size entry is marked missing in some rows and otherwise reads once, few, many or a size class.

TRBJ2-4	NA	TRBV9	CASSVDAGTNIQYF
TRBJ1-2	NA	TRBV29-1	CSVSGNYGYTF
TRBJ1-6	NA	TRBV7-2	CASSLSGVNSPLHF
TRBJ2-1	NA	TRBV29-1	CSVVPGTGSPREQFF
TRBJ1-3	NA	TRBV27	CASSYPLRGAEGNTIYF
TRBJ1-2	NA	TRBV29-1	CSVDGFGTGVGYTF
TRBJ2-1	NA	TRBV7-2	CASSLATSGANEQFF
TRBJ2-5	NA	TRBV28	CASSFSEGQETQYF
TRBJ2-3	NA	TRBV6-1	CASSEVAGSVTDTQYF
TRBJ1-5	NA	TRBV15	CATSRIITGDRNQPQHF
TRBJ2-3	NA	TRBV7-3	CASSYGLGDTDTQYF
TRBJ1-2	NA	TRBV29-1	CSVGQGDGYTF
TRBJ2-2	NA	TRBV7-3	CASSWTSGSSGELFF
TRBJ1-5	NA	TRBV4-2	CASSTDRDSNQPQHF
TRBJ1-1	once	TRBV19	CASSVDRINTEAFF
TRBJ2-1	NA	TRBV9	CASSPTDRTYNEQFF
TRBJ1-1	NA	TRBV7-2	CASSLAGADNTEAFF
TRBJ1-2	NA	TRBV18	CASSPPEDRYGYTF
TRBJ2-1	NA	TRBV9	CASSKTSGGYNEQFF
TRBJ2-3	few	TRBV6-5	CASSPPEGGTDTQYF
TRBJ1-2	NA	TRBV30	CAWSTRGGYGYTF
TRBJ2-7	NA	TRBV11-2	CASSPIRRTVRPYEQYF
TRBJ1-2	few	TRBV5-4	CASSFRDRAVGYTF
TRBJ2-7	NA	TRBV11-2	CASSPRLAGGGGYEQYF
TRBJ1-2	NA	TRBV5-8	CASSSKTGANYGYTF
TRBJ1-2	NA	TRBV19	CASTGQGAYGYTF
TRBJ2-1	NA	TRBV25-1	CASRGTGAVNEQFF
TRBJ2-5	once	TRBV11-3	CASSLVLAGIGETQYF
TRBJ2-1	few	TRBV5-8	CASSPPGTGGFVQFF
TRBJ2-5	NA	TRBV19	CASSPNNGQGRETQYF
TRBJ1-5	NA	TRBV6-1	CASSGRTASPNQPQHF
TRBJ2-7	NA	TRBV6-1	CASSDWGAYEQYF
TRBJ2-2	once	TRBV7-2	CASSLRSSGGVSTGELFF
TRBJ1-5	NA	TRBV28	CATGRDQPQHF
TRBJ2-1	NA	TRBV2	CASSEPGTSATTGYNEQFF
TRBJ1-3	NA	TRBV7-9	CASSPSGTGHSGNTIYF
TRBJ2-3	NA	TRBV7-2	CASSSGTSGGDTQYF
TRBJ2-2	NA	TRBV6-6	CASSYQAGGPIGELFF
TRBJ2-2	once	TRBV28	CASSLNTGELFF